The T cell receptor (beta chain) under discussion was sequenced for a study of beta chain features in type 1 diabetes (dated 2018 in TCRdb). For context, the study as a whole: Patients and healthy donors did not differ in mean age, gender distribution, total cell number or subset yield. A total of about 99,000,000 sorted cells were examined across all samples, and RNA yield correlated strongly with the number of cells per subset. The study compared the TCRB repertoires of sorted circulating CD4+ T cell subsets in recently diagnosed type 1 diabetes patients with those in matched healthy donors. Regulatory and stem cell-like memory subsets were obtained from only 8 patients and about eight healthy donors, while naive and central memory subsets were obtained from all 28 donors.

With regard to this clone: Its antigen is unknown. No much larger clone exists at a distance of one base, and base qualities are not known.

CDR1 SGHTA and CDR2 FQGTGA are derived from the germline V gene. CDR3 length: 14 amino acids, cysteine to phenylalanine. The read is trimmed to its CDR3 DNA, 42 bases read in frame from base 1. V is pruned by 8 bases and J by 4 bases, leaving 10 bases of the junction without a gene match. From each donor, a single peripheral blood sample of around 0.12 L on average was drawn into heparinised tubes. Using a panel that included CD45RO, CCR7, CD25, CD127, CD95 and CD27, naive, central memory, regulatory and stem cell-like memory CD4+ T cells were sorted on a BD FACSAria II. A purity above 98% was achieved for all sorted populations. Right away, PBMCs were isolated by Lymphoprep density gradient centrifugation and were stained directly, with no culture step. Samples were stained and sorted in pairs, with one healthy donor and one patient per experiment, so that batch effects were minimized. The entire amount of isolated RNA was reverse transcribed using the High Capacity cDNA Reverse Transcription Kit, so the sequenced TCRB transcripts were expressed ones. Deep immunoSEQ sequencing was performed on naive, central memory and regulatory T cell samples, with an average of about 3.6 million total reads per sample. Sorted cells were lysed in RLT buffer, and RNA was extracted using DNase-treated RNeasy Micro or Mini kits according to cell number. To prevent cross-contamination, each cell subset was processed individually, whereas patient and healthy donor samples were processed jointly. Using the immunoSEQ multiplex PCR, TCRB sequences were amplified from cDNA into 87-bp fragments spanning the CDR3 region. Sequencing of the amplicons was performed on the Illumina HiSeq platform. Per the original workflow: Synthetic template baselines were used to correct PCR bias computationally, reads within Hamming distance 2 were collapsed together, and singletons that could not be merged were discarded. By aligning reads against IMGT, V, D and J genes, CDR3 length, and insertions or deletions at six rearrangement sites were assigned. Clonotype counts were normalized to sorted cell number within each subset before computing true diversity and Gini coefficients with the tcR R package. Repertoire sharing was quantified using the overlap coefficient calculated on TCRB nucleotide sequences. Out-of-frame TCRB sequences from naive cells were analyzed as a proxy for the pre-selection repertoire. Held by TCRdb, this immuneACCESS table contains in-frame sequences only and omits some clones. Under half of the omission traces to an unresolved V gene where checked; the cause of the rest is unknown. V and J calls and clone size are as listed in that table; D and trimming were resolved from the DNA. The sample has 400,000 or so clones on record, roughly 12% of them singletons. The ten largest make up about 0.01% of the sample.

Paper-wide results and their limitations: A moderate but significant shortening of TCRB CDR3 length was observed in type 1 diabetes patients in all four CD4+ subsets. The naive, central memory and regulatory TCRB repertoires appeared to resemble one another more closely among patients than among healthy donors. PCR may preferentially amplify shorter templates, but because patient and control samples were amplified and corrected together, any resulting skew would affect both groups equally. Sequencing cDNA rather than genomic DNA could over-represent highly expressing activated cells, although activation and CD3 levels did not differ between groups. Because small numbers of individuals were included in the HLA sub-analyses, any influence of HLA type on TCRB rearrangement was left unresolved. At VDJ recombination sites, patients with type 1 diabetes made fewer insertions and deleted more nucleotides, a pattern implying thymic rearrangement abnormalities.

Here the chain combines TRBV7-3 and TRBJ1-2; TRBD1 agrees with 7 junctional bases. The specimen was naive CD4+ T cells from blood. The cell subset or site label, as the study defines it: true naive CD4+ T cells. The sequence derives from a woman younger than 35 with type 1 diabetes. The CDR3 corresponds to CASGAAGQSYGYTF. The DNA sequence follows: TGTGCCAGCGGGGCCGCGGGACAGAGCTATGGCTACACCTTC.